This TCR beta chain emerged from a study of T-cell reconstitution after alpha-beta-depleted transplantation in children. Germline V lookup: CDR1 MGHRA, CDR2 YSYEKL. V was clipped by 3 bases and J by 5 bases; unmatched bases: 14. The CDR3 sequence is 18 residues long. As it was prepared, the TCRbeta library received unique molecular identifiers. TCRdb processed the PCR reads anew with MiXCR; each CDR3 protein has one entry. Of approximately 400,000 distinct CDR3 sequences listed, roughly a tenth are singletons. In this sample, this clonotype turned up once. The specimen comprised PBMCs from the stem cell graft donor, sampled from the stem cell graft. The clonotype was recovered from a human donor who donated a stem cell graft to a child with acute myeloid leukemia. The chain combines TRBV4-1 with TRBJ2-1; 9 positions match TRBD1. CDR3 protein: CASSHPRVQGALNNEQFF. DNA for the CDR3: TGCGCCAGCAGCCACCCGAGAGTACAGGGGGCGTTAAACAATGAGCAGTTCTTC.